This passage covers 17 T cell receptor beta chains from one sample sequenced in a study of cytomegalovirus exposure and HLA in healthy donors. Sequencing used immunoSEQ multiplex PCR; TCRdb keeps in-frame clones, though not all of them. The profile shows 110,000 or so clones, approximately 95% of them singletons. The source material was PBMCs. The receptor set was obtained from a woman under 30 in good health and CMV-seronegative.

This sequence joins TRBV18 and TRBJ1-1; no firm D call. Germline V gene lookup returns CDR1 KGHSH and CDR2 LQKENI. The CDR3 loop spans 14 amino acids. With 3 bases removed from V and 2 bases from J, the gap between germline ends came to 10 bases. Here the CDR3 DNA reads TGTGCCAGCTCACCCATGACACGTAACACTGAAGCTTTCTTT. Protein product: CASSPMTRNTEAFF.

The chain couples TRBV28 to TRBJ1-1; D unresolved. V was clipped by 3 bases and J by 5 bases, with 4 bases between them. Germline CDR1 MDHEN, CDR2 SYDVKM. CDR3 length: 11 amino acids. The CDR3 DNA follows: TGTGCCAGCAGTTTGCGGACTGAAGCTTTCTTT. It codes for CASSLRTEAFF.

The J gene is TRBJ2-6, the V gene TRBV10-3; TRBD1 aligns across 10 bases. V was pared by 3 bases and J by 2 bases, with 10 bases of the junction left unmatched. CDR3 length equals 19 residues. Per the germline V gene, CDR1 is ENHRY and CDR2 is SYGVKD. CDR3 nucleotide sequence: TGTGCCATCAGTGACGTAGCCGGGACAGGGGTGACTGGGGCCAACGTCCTGACTTTC. Protein product: CAISDVAGTGVTGANVLTF.

The gene calls are TRBV7-8 and TRBJ2-7, with 8 bases aligning to TRBD1. J was trimmed by 2 bases and V by 8 bases; bases with no gene match: 11. Germline V CDR1 and CDR2: SGHVS, FQNEAQ. The CDR3 is 15 residues long. The CDR3: CASLRSRDRTYEQYF. The CDR3, as DNA: TGTGCCAGCCTCCGTAGTCGGGACAGGACCTACGAGCAGTACTTC.

This chain's CDR3 is CASSLVRGTDTQYF. The CDR3 DNA follows: TGTGCCAGCAGCTTGGTTAGAGGCACAGATACGCAGTATTTT. The rearrangement joins TRBV5-8 to TRBJ2-3, with D unresolved. Trimming shortened V by 0 bases and J by 1 base, and 6 bases separated the two germline ends. CDR3 size: 14 residues. Germline V CDR1 and CDR2: SGHTS, YDEGEE. The full variable domain, completed using reference TRBV5-8 and TRBJ2-3, is EAGVTQSPTHLIKTRGQQATLRCSPISGHTSVYWYQQALGLGLQFLLWYDEGEERNRGNFPPRFSGRQFPNYSSELNVNALELEDSALYLCASSLVRGTDTQYFGPGTRLTVL.

The chain employs TRBV27 and TRBJ1-4; 7 positions agree with TRBD1. This CDR3 has 14 amino acids. Germline V gene sequence: CDR1 MNHEY, CDR2 SMNVEV (reference sequence). The J segment lost 2 bases and the V segment lost 7 bases, leaving 4 bases of the junction unmatched. The CDR3 here is CASNPTGTNEKLFF. The CDR3 DNA reads as TGTGCCAGCAACCCGACAGGGACTAATGAAAAACTGTTTTTT.

This chain connects TRBV30 to TRBJ2-5; perhaps TRBD2 as D (7 bases). Germline V gene data show CDR1 as GTSNPN and CDR2 as SVGIG (reference sequence). This CDR3 region has 16 residues. V gave up 5 bases and J gave up 3 bases, with 22 bases separating them. The CDR3 sequence is CAWGGGAGTPKETQYF. The CDR3 region has the DNA TGTGCCTGGGGAGGGGGGGCCGGGACTCCAAAAGAGACCCAGTACTTC. The full variable domain, in which reference TRBV30 and TRBJ2-5 provide the parts outside the CDR3, is SQTIHQWPATLVQPVGSPLSLECTVEGTSNPNLYWYRQAAGRGLQLLFYSVGIGQISSEVPQNLSASRPQDRQFILSSKKLLLSDSGFYLCAWGGGAGTPKETQYFGPGTRLLVL.

This CDR3 reads CASSFNTGELFF. The CDR3 DNA reads TGTGCCAGCAGTTTTAATACCGGGGAGCTGTTTTTT. V and J are TRBV27 and TRBJ2-2; no reliable D call. Germline assignment: CDR1 MNHEY and CDR2 SMNVEV (reference sequence). V lost 3 bases, J lost 5 bases, and 4 bases lay in between. The CDR3 consists of 12 residues.

The chain couples TRBV19 to TRBJ2-5; 7 bases are shared with TRBD2. CDR1 and CDR2 from the germline V gene are LNHDA and SQIVND (reference sequence). The CDR3 spans 14 residues. J lost 8 bases, V lost 1 base, and 7 bases had no gene match. CDR3 residues: CASSIGSGRGTQYF. The CDR3 coding sequence is TGTGCCAGTAGTATAGGGTCGGGGAGGGGAACCCAGTACTTC.

The chain joins TRBV2 to TRBJ1-2; the D is unclear. The CDR3 loop spans 14 amino acids. The V gene's germline CDR1 is SNHLY and CDR2 FYNNEI. The germline V and J ends were trimmed by 3 bases and 5 bases, with 13 bases remaining between them. CDR3 nucleotide sequence: TGTGCCAGCAGTGATGACGGGTACGGGTATGGCTACACCTTC. This gives the protein CASSDDGYGYGYTF.

The chain is built from TRBV10-3 and TRBJ1-1; unclear D gene. This CDR3 has 12 amino acids. V gave up 3 bases and J gave up 3 bases, with 5 bases separating them. Germline V gene lookup returns CDR1 ENHRY and CDR2 SYGVKD. CDR3 nucleotide sequence: TGTGCCATCAGTGACAGTTACACTGAAGCTTTCTTT. Translation: CAISDSYTEAFF.

The V call is TRBV2, the J call TRBJ1-1, with TRBD1 as a possible D gene (5 bases). Per germline, CDR1 SNHLY and CDR2 FYNNEI. The germline V and J ends were trimmed by 6 bases and 4 bases, with 15 bases remaining between them. This CDR3 spans 14 amino acids. The CDR3 region is CASSRGDFGTEAFF. DNA for the CDR3: TGTGCCAGCAGCCGAGGGGACTTTGGCACTGAAGCTTTCTTT. The full variable domain, rest sourced from reference TRBV2 and TRBJ1-1, is EPEVTQTPSHQVTQMGQEVILRCVPISNHLYFYWYRQILGQKVEFLVSFYNNEISEKSEIFDDQFSVERPDGSNFTLKIRSTKLEDSAMYFCASSRGDFGTEAFFGQGTRLTVV.

This rearrangement joins TRBV4-2 to TRBJ2-7, with TRBD1 matching over 11 bases. The CDR3 extends over 15 amino acids. The V gene end was trimmed by 1 base and the J gene end by 3 bases; junction bases not matched to a gene: 2. From germline, CDR1 is LGHNA and CDR2 YNFKEQ. As DNA, the CDR3 is TGTGCCAGCAGCCAAGGGGACAGGGGGGGCTACGAGCAGTACTTC. The encoded protein is CASSQGDRGGYEQYF.

The chain has TRBV5-1 and TRBJ1-2; 8 bases agree with TRBD1. The CDR3 totals 17 residues. V was pared by 5 bases and J by 2 bases, with 14 bases of the junction left unmatched. Germline CDR1 and CDR2: SGHRS and YFSETQ. This CDR3 reads CASRLGKDRDLNYGYTF. In DNA form, the CDR3 reads TGCGCCAGCAGACTCGGAAAGGACAGGGACCTAAACTATGGCTACACCTTC.

The chain joins TRBV19 to TRBJ2-6; TRBD1 agrees at 10 bases. Germline V lookup: CDR1 LNHDA, CDR2 SQIVND (reference sequence). The CDR3 has 19 amino acids. V shed 7 bases and J 0 bases; nucleotides not matched to a gene: 12. CDR3: CASTRGWGQGTSGANVLTF. The CDR3 DNA reads as TGTGCCAGTACCAGGGGCTGGGGACAGGGGACCTCTGGGGCCAACGTCCTGACTTTC.

This clone was seen just once. This chain joins TRBV6-5 and TRBJ1-2; tentatively, D is TRBD1 (5 bases). The CDR3 is made up of 13 amino acids. Germline CDR1 and CDR2: MNHEY and SVGAGI. V was shortened by 5 bases and J by 4 bases, with 11 bases between the two germline ends. The CDR3 loop reads CASSPQDSYGYTF. The DNA of the CDR3 is TGTGCCAGCAGTCCACAGGATTCCTATGGCTACACCTTC.

V and J are TRBV12-5 and TRBJ2-1; D remains unclear. V was cut by 9 bases and J by 6 bases, with 12 bases left in between. The CDR3 extends over 12 amino acids. In germline, CDR1 is LGHNT, CDR2 FRNRAP. This CDR3 reads CASAQLFNEQFF. CDR3 DNA: TGTGCTAGCGCGCAACTCTTCAATGAGCAGTTCTTC.